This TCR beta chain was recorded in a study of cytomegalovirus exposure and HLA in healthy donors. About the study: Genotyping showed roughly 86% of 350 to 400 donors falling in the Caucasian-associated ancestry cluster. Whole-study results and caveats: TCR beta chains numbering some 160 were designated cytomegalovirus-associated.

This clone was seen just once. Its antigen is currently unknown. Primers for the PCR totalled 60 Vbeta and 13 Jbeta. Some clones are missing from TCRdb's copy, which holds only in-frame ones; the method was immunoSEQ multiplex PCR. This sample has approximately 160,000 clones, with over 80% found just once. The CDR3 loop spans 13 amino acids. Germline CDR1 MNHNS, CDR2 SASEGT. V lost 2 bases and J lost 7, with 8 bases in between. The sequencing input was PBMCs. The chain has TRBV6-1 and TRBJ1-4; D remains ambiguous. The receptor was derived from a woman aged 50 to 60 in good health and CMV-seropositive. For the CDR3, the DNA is TGTGCCAGCAGTGAATTTCGCGGTGAAAAACTGTTTTTT. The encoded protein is CASSEFRGEKLFF.